This T cell receptor (beta chain) was recovered during a study of response to subunit inactivated influenza vaccine. Study outcomes and limitations: Authors suggested that a seasonal influenza vaccination recruits few new T cells each time.

The CDR3 is made up of 15 amino acids. Trimming removed 1 base at V and 5 bases at J, with 15 bases between. TCRdb called the RT-PCR reads again in MiXCR, with one record for every CDR3 protein. The sample includes roughly 520,000 distinct CDR3 sequences, approximately 24% of them seen just once. A word on this clonotype: The antigen is undetermined.

The clonotype was recovered from a man in his fifties or sixties who received an inactivated influenza vaccine. V usage is TRBV12-3 or TRBV12-4 and J usage is TRBJ2-7, with D perhaps matching TRBD2 (7 bases). Sequencing was performed on CD4+ T cells sorted from PBMCs, taken about 5 days after vaccination. CDR3 DNA: TGTGCCAGCAGTTTAGGGGGGCGGGAGATCCACGAGCAGTACTTC. Its translation is CASSLGGREIHEQYF.